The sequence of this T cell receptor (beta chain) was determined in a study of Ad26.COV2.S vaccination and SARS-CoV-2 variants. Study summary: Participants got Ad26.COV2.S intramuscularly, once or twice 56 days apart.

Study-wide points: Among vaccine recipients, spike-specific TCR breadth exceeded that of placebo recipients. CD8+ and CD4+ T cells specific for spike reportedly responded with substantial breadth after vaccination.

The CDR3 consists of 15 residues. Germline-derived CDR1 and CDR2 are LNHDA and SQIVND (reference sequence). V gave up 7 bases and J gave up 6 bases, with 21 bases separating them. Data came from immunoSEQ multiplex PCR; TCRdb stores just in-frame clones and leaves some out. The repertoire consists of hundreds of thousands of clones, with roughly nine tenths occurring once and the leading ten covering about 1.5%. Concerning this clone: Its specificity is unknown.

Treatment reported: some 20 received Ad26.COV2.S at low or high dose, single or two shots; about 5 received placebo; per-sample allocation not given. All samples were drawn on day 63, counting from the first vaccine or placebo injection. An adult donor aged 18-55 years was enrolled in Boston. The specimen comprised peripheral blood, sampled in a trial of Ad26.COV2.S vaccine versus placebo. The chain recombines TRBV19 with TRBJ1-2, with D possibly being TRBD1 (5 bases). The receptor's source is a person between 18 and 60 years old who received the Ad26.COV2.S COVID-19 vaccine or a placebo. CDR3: CASKVSGGTSNGYTF. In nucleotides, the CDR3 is TGTGCCAGTAAGGTATCTGGGGGGACCTCGAATGGCTACACCTTC.